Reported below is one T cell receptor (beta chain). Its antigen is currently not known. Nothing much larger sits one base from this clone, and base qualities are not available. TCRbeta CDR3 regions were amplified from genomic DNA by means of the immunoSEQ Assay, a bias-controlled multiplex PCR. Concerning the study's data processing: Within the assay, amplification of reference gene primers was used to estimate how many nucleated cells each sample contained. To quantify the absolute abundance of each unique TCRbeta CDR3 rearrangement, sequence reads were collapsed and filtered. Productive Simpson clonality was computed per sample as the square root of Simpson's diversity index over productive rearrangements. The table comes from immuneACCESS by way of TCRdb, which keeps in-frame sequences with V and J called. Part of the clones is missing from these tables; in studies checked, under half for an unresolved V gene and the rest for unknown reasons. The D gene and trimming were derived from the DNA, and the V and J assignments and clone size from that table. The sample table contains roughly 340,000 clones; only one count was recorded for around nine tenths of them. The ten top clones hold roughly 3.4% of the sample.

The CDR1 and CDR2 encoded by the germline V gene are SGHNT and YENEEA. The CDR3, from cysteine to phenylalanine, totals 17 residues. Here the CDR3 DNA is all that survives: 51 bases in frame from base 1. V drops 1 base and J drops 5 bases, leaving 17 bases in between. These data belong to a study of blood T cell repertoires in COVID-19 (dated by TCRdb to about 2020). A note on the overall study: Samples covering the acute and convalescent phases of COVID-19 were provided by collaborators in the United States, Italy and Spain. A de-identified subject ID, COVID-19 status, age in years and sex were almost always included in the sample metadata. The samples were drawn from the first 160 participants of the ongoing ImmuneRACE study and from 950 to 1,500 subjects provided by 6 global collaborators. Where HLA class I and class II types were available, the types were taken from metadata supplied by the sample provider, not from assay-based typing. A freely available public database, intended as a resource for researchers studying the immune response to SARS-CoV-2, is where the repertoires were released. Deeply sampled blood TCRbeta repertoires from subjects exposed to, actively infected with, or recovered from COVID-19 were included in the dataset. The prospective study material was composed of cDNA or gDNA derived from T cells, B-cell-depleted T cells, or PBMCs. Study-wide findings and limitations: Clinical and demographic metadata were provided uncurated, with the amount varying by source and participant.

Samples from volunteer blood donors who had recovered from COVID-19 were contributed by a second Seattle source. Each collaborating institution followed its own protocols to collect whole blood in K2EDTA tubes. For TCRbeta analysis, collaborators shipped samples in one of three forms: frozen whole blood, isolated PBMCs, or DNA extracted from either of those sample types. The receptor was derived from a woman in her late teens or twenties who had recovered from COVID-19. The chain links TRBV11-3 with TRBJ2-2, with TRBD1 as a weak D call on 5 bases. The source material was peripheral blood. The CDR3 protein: CASSLVPMYRQTGELFF. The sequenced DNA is TGTGCCAGCAGCTTAGTACCCATGTACAGGCAGACCGGGGAGCTGTTTTTT.